This TCR beta chain was sequenced during a study of early T cells in non-severe SARS-CoV-2 infection. Study background: Bulk RNA isolated from unsorted whole blood underwent sequencing; chains were not paired.

This clonotype was counted ten times or more. The antigen is not known. V shed 4 bases, J shed 0 bases, and the junction held 0 bases outside the gene matches. Germline V gene data show CDR1 as SGHAT and CDR2 as FQNNGV. This CDR3 is 15 amino acids long. General study points: VDJdb matches were skewed toward anti-spike CD8 T cell responses.

Unique molecular identifiers tagged individual cDNA molecules. TCRdb used MiXCR to reprocess the 5' RACE reads, holding one entry per CDR3 protein. The sample records around 60,000 distinct CDR3 sequences, roughly 14% being singletons. The sequenced sample was whole blood. The sequence was obtained from an adult who was a healthcare worker with PCR-confirmed SARS-CoV-2 infection or an uninfected control (not recorded which). The V and J genes are TRBV11-2 and TRBJ2-3, with TRBD2 matching over 11 bases. The CDR3 bases are TGTGCCAGCAGCTGGACTAGCGGGAGCACAGATACGCAGTATTTT. It translates to CASSWTSGSTDTQYF. Variable domain in full (rest from reference TRBV11-2 and TRBJ2-3): EAGVAQSPRYKIIEKRQSVAFWCNPISGHATLYWYQQILGQGPKLLIQFQNNGVVDDSQLPKDRFSAERLKGVDSTLKIQPAKLEDSAVYLCASSWTSGSTDTQYFGPGTRLTVL.